This T cell receptor beta chain was found in a study of blood T cell repertoires in COVID-19 (dated by TCRdb to 2020 to 2021). Describing the broader study: Collaborator samples came from the United States, Italy and Spain and covered acute and convalescent phases of COVID-19. The material from the prospective study consisted of cDNA or gDNA derived from T cells, B-cell-depleted T cells, or PBMCs. Deeply sampled blood TCRbeta repertoires from subjects exposed to, actively infected with, or recovered from COVID-19 were included in the dataset. The repertoires were made available in a free public database intended to serve as a resource for research on the immune response to SARS-CoV-2. The samples were drawn from two sources: the first 160 participants of the ongoing ImmuneRACE study, and 1,000 to 1,500 subjects contributed by 6 global collaborators. Sample metadata almost always included a de-identified subject ID, COVID-19 status, age in years and sex. Where HLA class I and class II types were available, the types were taken from metadata supplied by the sample provider, not from assay-based typing.

Here is what the overall study found, with its caveats: The quantity of clinical and demographic metadata differed by source and by participant and was supplied without curation.

The immunoSEQ Assay, a bias-controlled multiplex PCR, was used to amplify TCRbeta CDR3 regions from genomic DNA. The original pipeline was this. The number of nucleated cells in each sample was estimated from the amplification of reference gene primers within the assay. To quantify the absolute abundance of each unique TCRbeta CDR3 rearrangement, sequence reads were collapsed and filtered. For each sample, productive Simpson clonality was calculated as the square root of Simpson's diversity index over productive rearrangements. Sourced from immuneACCESS, this table was stored by TCRdb with only in-frame sequences that have V and J called. A share of the clones is absent; for the studies checked, an unresolved V gene accounts for under half, and the remainder has no known explanation. That table furnishes V, J and clone size, whereas the DNA furnished D and trimming. The sample has roughly 160,000 clones on record, approximately 86% of them singletons. Of the sample, 8% to 10% falls within the top ten clones.

The germline V and J ends show losses of 10 bases and 1 base respectively, and no gene match explains 13 bases of the junction. Including cysteine and phenylalanine, the CDR3 has 16 amino acids. The retained sequence is limited to the CDR3, 48 bases, with the frame set at the first base. The germline V gene (reference sequence) yields LNHDA for CDR1 and SQIVND for CDR2. The collaborating institutions used their own protocols to collect whole blood in K2EDTA tubes. For TCRbeta analysis, collaborators shipped samples as frozen whole blood, isolated PBMCs, or DNA extracted from either of those sample types. This clone appeared a single time. Its binding antigen is unknown. Base-call qualities are not available, and no considerably larger clone is one nucleotide away.

The chain is assembled from TRBV19 and TRBJ1-1; TRBD1 agrees with 9 junctional bases. This sequence was found in a man aged 60 to 69 with acute or convalescent COVID-19. The specimen sequenced was peripheral blood. The CDR3 corresponds to CATRTGTGRRNTEAFF. The base sequence is TGTGCCACTAGGACCGGGACAGGGAGGCGGAACACTGAAGCTTTCTTT.